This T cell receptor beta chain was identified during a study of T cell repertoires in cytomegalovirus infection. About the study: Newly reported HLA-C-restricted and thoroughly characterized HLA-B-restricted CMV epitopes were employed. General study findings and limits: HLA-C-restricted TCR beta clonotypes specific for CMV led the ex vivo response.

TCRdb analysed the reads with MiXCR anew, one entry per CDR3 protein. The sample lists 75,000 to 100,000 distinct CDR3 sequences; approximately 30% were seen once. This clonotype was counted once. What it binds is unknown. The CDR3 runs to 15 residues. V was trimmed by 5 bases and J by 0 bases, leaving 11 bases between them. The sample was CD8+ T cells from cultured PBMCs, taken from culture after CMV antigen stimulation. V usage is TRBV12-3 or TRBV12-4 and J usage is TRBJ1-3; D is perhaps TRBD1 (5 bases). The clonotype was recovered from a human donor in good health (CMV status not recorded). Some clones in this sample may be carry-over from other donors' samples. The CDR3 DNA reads TGTGCCAGCAGTAGGGACGGAGTCTCTGGAAACACCATATATTTT. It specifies CASSRDGVSGNTIYF.